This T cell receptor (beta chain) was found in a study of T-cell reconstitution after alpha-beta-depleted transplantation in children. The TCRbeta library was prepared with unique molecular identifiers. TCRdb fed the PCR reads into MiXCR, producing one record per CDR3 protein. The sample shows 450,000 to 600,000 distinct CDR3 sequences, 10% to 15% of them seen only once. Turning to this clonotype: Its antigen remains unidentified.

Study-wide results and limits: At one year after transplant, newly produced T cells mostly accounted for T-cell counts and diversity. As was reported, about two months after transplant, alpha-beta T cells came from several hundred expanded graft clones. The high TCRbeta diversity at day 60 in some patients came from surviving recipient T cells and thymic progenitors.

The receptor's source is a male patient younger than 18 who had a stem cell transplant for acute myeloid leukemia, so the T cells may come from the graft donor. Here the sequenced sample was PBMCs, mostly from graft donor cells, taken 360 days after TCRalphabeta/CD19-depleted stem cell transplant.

CDR3 DNA sequence: TGTGCCAGCAGTTTAAGACAGGCGAAAAACACCGGGGAGCTGTTTTTT. Amino acids: CASSLRQAKNTGELFF. J is TRBJ2-2 and V is TRBV12-3 or TRBV12-4, with a tentative D call TRBD1 (6 bases). The length of the CDR3 is 16 residues. Trimming removed 2 bases from V and 2 bases from J, with 12 bases in between.